These 17 T cell receptor beta chains share one sample of origin, sequenced in a study of T cell changes during pregnancy in multiple sclerosis. Sequencing was performed with immunoSEQ multiplex PCR; in TCRdb, only in-frame clones are kept and a portion is missing. The table has 45,000 to 65,000 clones, approximately 89% seen once. Material: peripheral blood, obtained after pregnancy. These receptors originate from a female donor in good health, enrolled as a control in a pregnancy study.

This CDR3 reads CASSPRGGETQYF. CDR3 bases: TGTGCCAGCAGCCCAAGGGGGGGAGAGACCCAGTACTTC. The chain has TRBV7-7 and TRBJ2-5; maybe TRBD2 (7 bases). The CDR3 contains 13 residues. Germline values: CDR1 SSHAT, CDR2 FNYEAQ (reference sequence). V was shortened by 5 bases and J by 4 bases, with 11 bases between the two germline ends.

This rearrangement joins TRBV5-1 to TRBJ1-3; D is possibly TRBD1 (5 bases). There are 16 residues in the CDR3. The ends were cut back, 0 bases at V and 0 bases at J, with 10 bases in the middle. Per germline, CDR1 SGHRS and CDR2 YFSETQ. The CDR3 is CASSLDRQSSGNTIYF. CDR3 DNA: TGCGCCAGCAGCTTGGACAGGCAAAGCTCTGGAAACACCATATATTTT.

This chain joins TRBV28 and TRBJ1-5; D ambiguous. Trimming removed 4 bases at V and 2 bases at J, with 12 bases between. Germline V gives CDR1 MDHEN, CDR2 SYDVKM. This CDR3 comprises 15 residues. The CDR3 DNA sequence: TGTGCCAGCAGTTCCGATACAACAGGCAATCAGCCCCAGCATTTT. Translated, it gives CASSSDTTGNQPQHF.

The V call is TRBV18, the J call TRBJ1-4; D perhaps matches TRBD1 (6 bases). CDR1 is KGHSH, CDR2 LQKENI, per germline. With 3 bases removed from V and 3 bases from J, the gap between germline ends came to 8 bases. This CDR3 is 14 amino acids long. The CDR3 protein is CASSPDSSNEKLFF. CDR3 DNA: TGTGCCAGCTCACCGGACAGCTCTAATGAAAAACTGTTTTTT.

In nucleotides, the CDR3 is TGTGCCAGCAGCGTAGGGGCGACGCAAGAGACCCAGTACTTC. Translating it yields CASSVGATQETQYF. The genes are TRBV9 and TRBJ2-5, with unresolved D. The V gene lost 0 bases and the J gene lost 2 bases, with 8 bases spanning the gap. This CDR3 region has 14 residues. Germline V gene lookup returns CDR1 SGDLS and CDR2 YYNGEE. The whole variable domain, filled in from reference TRBV9 and TRBJ2-5, reads DSGVTQTPKHLITATGQRVTLRCSPRSGDLSVYWYQQSLDQGLQFLIQYYNGEERAKGNILERFSAQQFPDLHSELNLSSLELGDSALYFCASSVGATQETQYFGPGTRLLVL.

This chain uses TRBV25-1 with TRBJ1-2; a possible D gene is TRBD1 (6 bases). Germline V gives CDR1 MGHDK, CDR2 SYGVNS. Between the trimmed V and J ends, which lost 4 bases and 5 bases, there was a span of 20 bases. CDR3 length equals 16 residues. The CDR3 nucleotides are TGTGCCAGCAGTGGCCAACTTCAACAGGGCTCTTATGGCTACACCTTC. It specifies CASSGQLQQGSYGYTF.

The CDR3 sequence is CASSIIPGPYGYTF. For the CDR3, the DNA is TGTGCCAGTAGTATTATCCCAGGGCCCTATGGCTACACCTTC. The rearrangement joins TRBV19 to TRBJ1-2; weak D call: TRBD1 (5 bases). The CDR3 spans 14 residues. The germline gives CDR1 LNHDA, CDR2 SQIVND (reference sequence). Trimming pared 3 bases from V and 4 bases from J, leaving 12 bases between.

The chain joins TRBV5-4 to TRBJ2-2; 16 bases fit TRBD2. The germline gives CDR1 SGHNT, CDR2 YYREEE (reference sequence). There are 17 residues in the CDR3. The V segment lost 3 bases and the J segment 7 bases; nucleotides outside the gene matches: 6. The CDR3 region is CASSSGTSGRASGELFF. DNA for the CDR3: TGTGCCAGCAGCTCGGGGACTAGCGGGAGGGCCAGCGGGGAGCTGTTTTTT.

The genes are TRBV7-2 and TRBJ2-5; 9 positions match TRBD1. CDR1 is SGHTA, CDR2 FQGNSA, per germline. This CDR3 is built from 14 residues. Trimming at V came to 4 bases and at J to 3 bases, leaving 3 bases not matched to a gene. The CDR3 nucleotides read TGTGCCAGCAGCTCCGGGACAGGGAAAGAGACCCAGTACTTC. Its translation is CASSSGTGKETQYF. The whole variable domain, remainder taken from reference TRBV7-2 and TRBJ2-5, is GAGVSQSPSNKVTEKGKDVELRCDPISGHTALYWYRQSLGQGLEFLIYFQGNSAPDKSGLPSDRFSAERTGGSVSTLTIQRTQQEDSAVYLCASSSGTGKETQYFGPGTRLLVL.

The CDR3 reads CSVALSRTGDTEAFF. In DNA, the CDR3 is TGCAGCGTTGCATTATCCCGGACAGGCGACACTGAAGCTTTCTTT. The chain couples TRBV29-1 to TRBJ1-1; 7 bases agree with TRBD1. The CDR3 has 15 residues. The ends lost 4 bases at V and 3 bases at J; junction bases unmatched: 11. Germline V gives CDR1 SQVTM, CDR2 ANQGSEA.

This clone was found once. The rearrangement uses TRBV27 and TRBJ1-4, with D possibly matching TRBD1 (5 bases). CDR3 length equals 15 residues. The germline V gene has CDR1 MNHEY and CDR2 SMNVEV (reference sequence). Trimming pared 3 bases from V and 7 bases from J, leaving 15 bases between. The CDR3 here is CASSFNGALREKLFF. DNA of the CDR3: TGTGCCAGCAGTTTCAATGGGGCTTTGCGTGAAAAACTGTTTTTT.

The chain combines TRBV20-1 with TRBJ2-7, with a tentative D call TRBD1 (5 bases). Germline loops: CDR1 DFQATT, CDR2 SNEGSKA (reference sequence). V lost 5 bases and J lost 3, with 8 bases in between. CDR3 length: 11 residues. The CDR3 sequence: CSAGHNYEQYF. The CDR3 DNA is TGCAGTGCTGGACACAACTACGAGCAGTACTTC.

The J gene is TRBJ1-1, the V gene TRBV15; TRBD1 might be the D (6 bases). The germline V and J ends were trimmed by 0 bases and 1 base, with 9 bases remaining between them. Germline V lookup: CDR1 LNHNV, CDR2 YYDKDF (reference sequence). The CDR3 is 15 amino acids. The CDR3 protein is CATSRDGTPNTEAFF. The CDR3 nucleotides are TGTGCCACCAGCAGAGATGGGACACCGAACACTGAAGCTTTCTTT. The complete variable domain, with remaining parts taken from reference TRBV15 and TRBJ1-1, reads DAMVIQNPRYQVTQFGKPVTLSCSQTLNHNVMYWYQQKSSQAPKLLFHYYDKDFNNEADTPDNFQSRRPNTSFCFLDIRSPGLGDTAMYLCATSRDGTPNTEAFFGQGTRLTVV.

The CDR3: CASSPSGQGYNEQFF. The CDR3 DNA sequence: TGTGCCAGCAGTCCCTCGGGACAGGGGTACAATGAGCAGTTCTTC. The rearrangement uses TRBV28 and TRBJ2-1, with 10 bases matching TRBD1. Germline CDR1 MDHEN, CDR2 SYDVKM. This CDR3 region has 15 residues. V shed 5 bases and J 4 bases; nucleotides not matched to a gene: 5.

The J gene is TRBJ2-5, the V gene TRBV15, with D possibly being TRBD1 (5 bases). The germline CDR1 and CDR2 sequences are LNHNV and YYDKDF (reference sequence). The CDR3 runs to 14 residues. V dropped 1 base and J dropped 2 bases, with 8 bases sitting between them. The CDR3 is CATSRVRGQETQYF. CDR3 DNA: TGTGCCACCAGCAGAGTTAGGGGACAAGAGACCCAGTACTTC.

The CDR3 DNA reads TGCGCCAGTGGACTAGCGGGAGAGGGCGAGCAGTTCTTC. Amino acid sequence: CASGLAGEGEQFF. The chain links TRBV5-1 to TRBJ2-1; 13 positions match TRBD2. The V and J ends lost 8 bases and 10 bases, in that order; junction bases with no gene match: 6. Looked up from germline, CDR1 is SGHRS and CDR2 is YFSETQ. This CDR3 is 13 amino acids long.

The chain recombines TRBV6-1 with TRBJ1-6, with 8 bases matching TRBD1. The CDR3 has 14 residues. The V segment lost 6 bases and the J segment 7 bases; nucleotides outside the gene matches: 5. CDR1 MNHNS and CDR2 SASEGT come from the germline V gene. CDR3 bases: TGTGCCAGCAGCAGGGGGCTGGAGAATTCACCCCTCCACTTT. Its translation: CASSRGLENSPLHF.